This note documents a single T cell receptor beta chain sequence. No neoadjuvant therapy was given to the selected pancreatic ductal adenocarcinoma patients before their surgery. The V gene lost 1 base and the J gene lost 5 bases, with 15 bases spanning the gap. The V gene's germline CDR1 is SGHNT and CDR2 YYREEE (reference sequence). The CDR3 covers 15 residues. This sample was taken from a study of T cells in pancreatic ductal adenocarcinoma. Sequenced by immunoSEQ multiplex PCR; TCRdb stores in-frame clones only, minus some. The table has roughly 100,000 clones, about 96% seen once; the top ten hold 3.1%.

This sequence joins TRBV5-4 and TRBJ1-1; D not resolved. This TCR came from a human donor with pancreatic ductal adenocarcinoma. The sample was PBMCs. This CDR3 reads CASSLPGSRLTEAFF. For the CDR3, the DNA is TGTGCCAGCAGCTTGCCCGGATCTAGGCTAACTGAAGCTTTCTTT.